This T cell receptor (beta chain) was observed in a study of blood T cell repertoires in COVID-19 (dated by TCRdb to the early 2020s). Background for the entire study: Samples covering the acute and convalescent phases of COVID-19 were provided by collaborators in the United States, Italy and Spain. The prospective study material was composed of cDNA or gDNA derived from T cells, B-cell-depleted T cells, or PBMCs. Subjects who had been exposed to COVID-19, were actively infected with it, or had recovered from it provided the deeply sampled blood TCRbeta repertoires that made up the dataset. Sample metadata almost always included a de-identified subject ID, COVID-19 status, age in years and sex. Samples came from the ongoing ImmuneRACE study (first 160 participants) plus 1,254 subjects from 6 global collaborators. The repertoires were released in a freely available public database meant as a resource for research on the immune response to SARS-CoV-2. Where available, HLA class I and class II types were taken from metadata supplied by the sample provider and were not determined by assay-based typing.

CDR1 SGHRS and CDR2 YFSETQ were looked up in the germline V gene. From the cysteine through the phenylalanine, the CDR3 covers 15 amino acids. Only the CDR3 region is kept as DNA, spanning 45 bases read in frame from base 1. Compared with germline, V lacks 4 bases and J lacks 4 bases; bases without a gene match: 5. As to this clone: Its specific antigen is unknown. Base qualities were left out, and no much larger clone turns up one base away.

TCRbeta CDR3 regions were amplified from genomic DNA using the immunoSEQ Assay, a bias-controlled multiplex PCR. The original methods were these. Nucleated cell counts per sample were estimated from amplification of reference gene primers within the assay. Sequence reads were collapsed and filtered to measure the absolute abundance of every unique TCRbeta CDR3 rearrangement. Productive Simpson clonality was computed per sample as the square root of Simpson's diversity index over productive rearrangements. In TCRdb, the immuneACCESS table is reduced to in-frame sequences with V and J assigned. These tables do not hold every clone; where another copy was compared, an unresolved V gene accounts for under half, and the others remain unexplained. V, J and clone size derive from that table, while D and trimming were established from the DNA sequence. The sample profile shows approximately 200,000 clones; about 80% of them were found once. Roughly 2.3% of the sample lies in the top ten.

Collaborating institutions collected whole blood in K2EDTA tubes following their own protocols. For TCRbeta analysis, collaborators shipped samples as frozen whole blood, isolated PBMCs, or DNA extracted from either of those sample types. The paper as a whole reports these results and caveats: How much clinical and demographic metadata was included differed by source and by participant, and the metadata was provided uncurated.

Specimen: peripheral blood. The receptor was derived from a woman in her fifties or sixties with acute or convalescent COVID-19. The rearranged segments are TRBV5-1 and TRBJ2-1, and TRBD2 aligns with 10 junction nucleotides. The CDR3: CASSASGGVYNEQFF. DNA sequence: TGCGCCAGCAGCGCCAGCGGGGGGGTTTACAATGAGCAGTTCTTC.